The rows below give T cell receptor beta chains drawn from one sample of a study of cytomegalovirus exposure and HLA in healthy donors. Method: immunoSEQ multiplex PCR; TCRdb's copy keeps in-frame clones and lacks some. Here the sample spans some 87,000 clones, about 74% being singletons. The sample taken for sequencing was PBMCs. Receptor source: a woman aged 45-65 years in good health and CMV-seropositive. CDR3s include the opening cysteine and the closing phenylalanine or tryptophan. The order of the fields is clone size, J gene, D gene, V gene, CDR3 length, CDR3 DNA, CDR3 protein. D genes are given only for firm matches. Size values are once, few and many counts, or a class for expanded clones, and some rows have none.

clone size: .
J gene: TRBJ2-2
D gene: .
V gene: TRBV6-4
CDR3 length: 17
CDR3 DNA: TGTGCCAGCAGTGACTCGATGTCCGGGTCGAACACCGGGGAGCTGTTTTTT
CDR3 protein: CASSDSMSGSNTGELFF

clone size: few
J gene: TRBJ1-1
D gene: .
V gene: TRBV28
CDR3 length: 15
CDR3 DNA: TGTGCCAGCAGTTACCACCGGACCTTCGGGGCTGAAGCTTTCTTT
CDR3 protein: CASSYHRTFGAEAFF

clone size: .
J gene: TRBJ2-1
D gene: .
V gene: TRBV9
CDR3 length: 15
CDR3 DNA: TGTGCCAGCAGCGTACGCGGGACGCCTTACAATGAGCAGTTCTTC
CDR3 protein: CASSVRGTPYNEQFF

clone size: .
J gene: TRBJ2-7
D gene: .
V gene: TRBV18
CDR3 length: 12
CDR3 DNA: TGTGCCAGCTCACCATCTGCCTACGAGCAGTACTTC
CDR3 protein: CASSPSAYEQYF

clone size: once
J gene: TRBJ2-2
D gene: TRBD1
V gene: TRBV5-1
CDR3 length: 14
CDR3 DNA: TGCGCCACCAGATTGACAGGGGACACCGGGGAGCTGTTTTTT
CDR3 protein: CATRLTGDTGELFF

clone size: .
J gene: TRBJ1-1
D gene: .
V gene: TRBV7-9
CDR3 length: 14
CDR3 DNA: TGTTCCAGCAGTCCAGGGGATTCGGGCACTGAAGCTTTCTTT
CDR3 protein: CSSSPGDSGTEAFF

clone size: .
J gene: TRBJ2-7
D gene: TRBD1
V gene: TRBV7-8
CDR3 length: 16
CDR3 DNA: TGTGCCAGCAGCTTAGGTGTCACAGGGGGGTTCTACGAGCAGTACTTC
CDR3 protein: CASSLGVTGGFYEQYF

clone size: .
J gene: TRBJ2-5
D gene: .
V gene: TRBV4-1
CDR3 length: 14
CDR3 DNA: TGCGCCAGCAGCCAAGGACTAGGCCAAGAGACCCAGTACTTC
CDR3 protein: CASSQGLGQETQYF

clone size: .
J gene: TRBJ1-5
D gene: TRBD1
V gene: TRBV5-6
CDR3 length: 14
CDR3 DNA: TGTGCCAGCAGCCTACAGGGGGCAGGTCAGCCCCAGCATTTT
CDR3 protein: CASSLQGAGQPQHF

clone size: .
J gene: TRBJ2-7
D gene: TRBD2
V gene: TRBV6-1
CDR3 length: 14
CDR3 DNA: TGTGCCAGCAGTAACGGGAGGGTAGCCTACGAGCAGTACTTC
CDR3 protein: CASSNGRVAYEQYF

clone size: .
J gene: TRBJ1-5
D gene: .
V gene: TRBV2
CDR3 length: 15
CDR3 DNA: TGTGCCAGCAGTGAAGCGCGGGACCTCAATCAGCCCCAGCATTTT
CDR3 protein: CASSEARDLNQPQHF

clone size: .
J gene: TRBJ2-5
D gene: .
V gene: TRBV5-4
CDR3 length: 13
CDR3 DNA: TGTGCCAGCAGCCCCGGACGGGAGTGGTCCCAGTACTTC
CDR3 protein: CASSPGREWSQYF

clone size: once
J gene: TRBJ2-6
D gene: TRBD1
V gene: TRBV7-3
CDR3 length: 19
CDR3 DNA: TGTGCCAGCAGAACGTACAACCCGGGACAGACTTCTGGGGCCAACGTCCTGACTTTC
CDR3 protein: CASRTYNPGQTSGANVLTF

clone size: .
J gene: TRBJ2-3
D gene: .
V gene: TRBV28
CDR3 length: 13
CDR3 DNA: TGTGCCAGCAGCCCAGGGGCTACAGATACGCAGTATTTT
CDR3 protein: CASSPGATDTQYF

clone size: .
J gene: TRBJ1-5
D gene: .
V gene: TRBV7-9
CDR3 length: 14
CDR3 DNA: TGTGCCAGCAGCTCCCCCGGGAGCAATCAGCCCCAGCATTTT
CDR3 protein: CASSSPGSNQPQHF

clone size: few
J gene: TRBJ1-5
D gene: TRBD1
V gene: TRBV28
CDR3 length: 17
CDR3 DNA: TGTGCCAGCAGTTTAGGGGACAGGGGAGCGAGCAATCAGCCCCAGCATTTT
CDR3 protein: CASSLGDRGASNQPQHF

clone size: .
J gene: TRBJ1-1
D gene: .
V gene: TRBV19
CDR3 length: 14
CDR3 DNA: TGTGCCAGTAGTCTCTTATTCCGGGGTACTGAAGCTTTCTTT
CDR3 protein: CASSLLFRGTEAFF

clone size: .
J gene: TRBJ2-2
D gene: .
V gene: TRBV6-1
CDR3 length: 14
CDR3 DNA: TGTGCTTCCCGGACAAGGACGAACACCGGGGAGCTGTTTTTT
CDR3 protein: CASRTRTNTGELFF

clone size: .
J gene: TRBJ2-1
D gene: .
V gene: TRBV21-1
CDR3 length: 18
CDR3 DNA: TGTGCCAGCAGCAAAGCGCTTTCAAGCGCGAGCTCCTACAATGAGCAGTTCTTC
CDR3 protein: CASSKALSSASSYNEQFF

clone size: .
J gene: TRBJ2-7
D gene: TRBD1
V gene: TRBV5-4
CDR3 length: 15
CDR3 DNA: TGTGCCAGCAACAACCCCGGGACAGGGGACTACGAGCAGTACTTC
CDR3 protein: CASNNPGTGDYEQYF

clone size: few
J gene: TRBJ2-3
D gene: TRBD1
V gene: TRBV6-1
CDR3 length: 14
CDR3 DNA: TGTGCCAGCAGACAGGGGTTGAGCACAGATACGCAGTATTTT
CDR3 protein: CASRQGLSTDTQYF

clone size: .
J gene: TRBJ2-7
D gene: TRBD1
V gene: TRBV5-1
CDR3 length: 15
CDR3 DNA: TGCGCCAGCAGCTTGGCCGGGACAGGAGCCTTTGGGCAGTACTTC
CDR3 protein: CASSLAGTGAFGQYF

clone size: few
J gene: TRBJ2-7
D gene: .
V gene: TRBV4-3
CDR3 length: 13
CDR3 DNA: TGCGCCAGCAGCCAATCGCCAGGGTATGAGCAGTACTTC
CDR3 protein: CASSQSPGYEQYF

clone size: .
J gene: TRBJ2-1
D gene: TRBD1
V gene: TRBV10-3
CDR3 length: 18
CDR3 DNA: TGTGCCATCAGTTCCGGGACAGGGATCGGGGGATTGGGCAATGAGCAGTTCTTC
CDR3 protein: CAISSGTGIGGLGNEQFF

clone size: .
J gene: TRBJ2-7
D gene: TRBD2
V gene: TRBV28
CDR3 length: 17
CDR3 DNA: TGTGCCAGCAGTTCCCTACCTTATAGCGGGGCAGACTACGAGCAGTACTTC
CDR3 protein: CASSSLPYSGADYEQYF

clone size: .
J gene: TRBJ2-1
D gene: TRBD2
V gene: TRBV7-8
CDR3 length: 15
CDR3 DNA: TGTGCCAGCAGCCAGGGACTAGGGGGGTACAATGAGCAGTTCTTC
CDR3 protein: CASSQGLGGYNEQFF

clone size: once
J gene: TRBJ1-4
D gene: .
V gene: TRBV30
CDR3 length: 15
CDR3 DNA: TGTGCCTGGAGTCCCCGGCGGGCAGCAAATGAAAAACTGTTTTTT
CDR3 protein: CAWSPRRAANEKLFF

clone size: .
J gene: TRBJ2-3
D gene: TRBD1
V gene: TRBV10-3
CDR3 length: 15
CDR3 DNA: TGTGCCATCAGTGGCGGGACAGGGGAAACAGATACGCAGTATTTT
CDR3 protein: CAISGGTGETDTQYF

clone size: .
J gene: TRBJ2-7
D gene: TRBD2
V gene: TRBV5-1
CDR3 length: 16
CDR3 DNA: TGCGCCAGCAGCTCGCTGACTAGCGGGAGCTCGGGCGAGCAGTACTTC
CDR3 protein: CASSSLTSGSSGEQYF

clone size: few
J gene: TRBJ1-5
D gene: .
V gene: TRBV11-2
CDR3 length: 15
CDR3 DNA: TGTGCCAGCAGCTTAGGCCCCTATAGCAATCAGCCCCAGCATTTT
CDR3 protein: CASSLGPYSNQPQHF

clone size: .
J gene: TRBJ2-7
D gene: TRBD1
V gene: TRBV15
CDR3 length: 14
CDR3 DNA: TGTGCCACCAGCACAGGGACAGGGGGATACGAGCAGTACTTC
CDR3 protein: CATSTGTGGYEQYF

clone size: few
J gene: TRBJ1-1
D gene: TRBD1
V gene: TRBV6-1
CDR3 length: 15
CDR3 DNA: TGTGCCAGCAAGCCGGGACAGGGGACGGGCACTGAAGCTTTCTTT
CDR3 protein: CASKPGQGTGTEAFF

clone size: .
J gene: TRBJ2-7
D gene: .
V gene: TRBV19
CDR3 length: 11
CDR3 DNA: TGTGCCAGTAGTTTCGGCTACGAGCAGTACTTC
CDR3 protein: CASSFGYEQYF

clone size: .
J gene: TRBJ2-5
D gene: .
V gene: TRBV9
CDR3 length: 18
CDR3 DNA: TGTGCCAGCAGCGTAGAGCCGGGGGGTTGGGGGGCGGAAGAGACCCAGTACTTC
CDR3 protein: CASSVEPGGWGAEETQYF

clone size: .
J gene: TRBJ1-3
D gene: .
V gene: TRBV18
CDR3 length: 17
CDR3 DNA: TGTGCCAGCTCACCCTCCGGGACACTCTTCTCTGGAAACACCATATATTTT
CDR3 protein: CASSPSGTLFSGNTIYF

clone size: few
J gene: TRBJ2-7
D gene: TRBD1
V gene: TRBV6-1
CDR3 length: 13
CDR3 DNA: TGTGCCAGCAGGGGGACAGGGAACTACGAGCAGTACTTC
CDR3 protein: CASRGTGNYEQYF

clone size: .
J gene: TRBJ2-5
D gene: .
V gene: TRBV19
CDR3 length: 17
CDR3 DNA: TGTGCCAGTAGTATAAGTCTAGGACTTAAATATCAAGAGACCCAGTACTTC
CDR3 protein: CASSISLGLKYQETQYF

clone size: .
J gene: TRBJ2-7
D gene: .
V gene: TRBV21-1
CDR3 length: 15
CDR3 DNA: TGTGCCAGCAGCAAAGACGGGGGTAGCTCCTACGAGCAGTACTTC
CDR3 protein: CASSKDGGSSYEQYF

clone size: .
J gene: TRBJ1-1
D gene: TRBD1
V gene: TRBV5-4
CDR3 length: 18
CDR3 DNA: TGTGCCAGCAGCCGGAGAATCAGAGGACAGGGGATGAACACTGAAGCTTTCTTT
CDR3 protein: CASSRRIRGQGMNTEAFF

clone size: .
J gene: TRBJ1-2
D gene: .
V gene: TRBV28
CDR3 length: 14
CDR3 DNA: TGTGCCAGCAGTCGTCCTGCCAGGGGTGGAGGCTACACCTTC
CDR3 protein: CASSRPARGGGYTF

clone size: many
J gene: TRBJ2-7
D gene: .
V gene: TRBV6-5
CDR3 length: 15
CDR3 DNA: TGTGCCAGCAGTTACTCGTTGACAACCCCCTACGAGCAGTACTTC
CDR3 protein: CASSYSLTTPYEQYF

clone size: .
J gene: TRBJ2-3
D gene: .
V gene: TRBV27
CDR3 length: 16
CDR3 DNA: TGTGCCAGCAGTTTTGGGGGCTCTCGAAGGACAGATACGCAGTATTTC
CDR3 protein: CASSFGGSRRTDTQYF

clone size: .
J gene: TRBJ2-2
D gene: TRBD2
V gene: TRBV6-1
CDR3 length: 19
CDR3 DNA: TGTGCCAGCAGTGAAAAGCCCCTAGCGGGTCCCTCGAACACCGGGGAGCTGTTTTTT
CDR3 protein: CASSEKPLAGPSNTGELFF

clone size: .
J gene: TRBJ2-1
D gene: .
V gene: TRBV5-1
CDR3 length: 16
CDR3 DNA: TGCGCCAGCAGCTCGTATGGTGCGGGCTCCTACAATGAGCAGTTCTTC
CDR3 protein: CASSSYGAGSYNEQFF

clone size: .
J gene: TRBJ1-1
D gene: TRBD1
V gene: TRBV10-3
CDR3 length: 15
CDR3 DNA: TGTGCCATCAGGGATACAGGGGTCGTGAACACTGAAGCTTTCTTT
CDR3 protein: CAIRDTGVVNTEAFF

clone size: .
J gene: TRBJ2-1
D gene: .
V gene: TRBV7-3
CDR3 length: 16
CDR3 DNA: TGTGCCAGCAGCCCCACTTCGGGGGAATCGAACAATGAGCAGTTCTTC
CDR3 protein: CASSPTSGESNNEQFF

clone size: .
J gene: TRBJ2-1
D gene: TRBD2
V gene: TRBV5-1
CDR3 length: 15
CDR3 DNA: TGCGCCAGCAGCTCCGTCGGGGGAGGGAACAATGAGCAGTTCTTC
CDR3 protein: CASSSVGGGNNEQFF